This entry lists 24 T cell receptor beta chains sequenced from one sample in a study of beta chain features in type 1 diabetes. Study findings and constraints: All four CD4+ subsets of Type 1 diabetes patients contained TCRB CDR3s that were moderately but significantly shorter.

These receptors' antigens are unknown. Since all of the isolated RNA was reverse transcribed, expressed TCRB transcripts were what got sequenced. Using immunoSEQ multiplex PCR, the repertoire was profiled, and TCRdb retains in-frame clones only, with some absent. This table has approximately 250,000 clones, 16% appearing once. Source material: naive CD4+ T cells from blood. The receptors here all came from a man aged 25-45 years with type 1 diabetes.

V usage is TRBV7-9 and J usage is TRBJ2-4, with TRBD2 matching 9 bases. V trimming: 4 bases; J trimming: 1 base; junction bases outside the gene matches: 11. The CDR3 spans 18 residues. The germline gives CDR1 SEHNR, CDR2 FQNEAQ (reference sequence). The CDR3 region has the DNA TGTGCCAGCAGCTCGTGGGCGGGAGGGCCAGTCGCCAAAAACATTCAGTACTTC. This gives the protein CASSSWAGGPVAKNIQYF.

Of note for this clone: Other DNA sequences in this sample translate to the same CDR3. In DNA, the CDR3 is TGTGCCAGCAGGGTACAAGAGACCCAGTACTTC. Its protein product is CASRVQETQYF. This chain connects TRBV2 to TRBJ2-5, with D hard to call. The V gene's germline CDR1 is SNHLY and CDR2 FYNNEI. This CDR3 has 11 amino acids. V was pared by 6 bases and J by 2 bases, with 4 bases between.

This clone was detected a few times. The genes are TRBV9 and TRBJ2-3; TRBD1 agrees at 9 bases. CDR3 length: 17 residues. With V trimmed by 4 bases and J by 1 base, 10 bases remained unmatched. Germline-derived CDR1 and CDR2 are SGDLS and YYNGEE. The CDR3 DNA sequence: TGTGCCAGCAGCATCTTGGGACAGGGATTTGGCACAGATACGCAGTATTTT. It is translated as CASSILGQGFGTDTQYF.

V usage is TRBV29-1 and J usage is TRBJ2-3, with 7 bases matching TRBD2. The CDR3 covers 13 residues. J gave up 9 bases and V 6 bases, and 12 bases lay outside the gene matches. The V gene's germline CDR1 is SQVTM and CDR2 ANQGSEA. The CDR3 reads CSVDGLGLVTQYF. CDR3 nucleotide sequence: TGCAGCGTCGACGGACTAGGACTAGTCACGCAGTATTTT.

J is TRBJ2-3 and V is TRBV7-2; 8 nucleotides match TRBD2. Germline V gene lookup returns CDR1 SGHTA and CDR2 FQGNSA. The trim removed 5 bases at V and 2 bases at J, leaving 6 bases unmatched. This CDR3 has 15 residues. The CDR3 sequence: CASSRGLAFTDTQYF. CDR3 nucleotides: TGTGCCAGCAGCCGAGGACTAGCCTTCACAGATACGCAGTATTTT.

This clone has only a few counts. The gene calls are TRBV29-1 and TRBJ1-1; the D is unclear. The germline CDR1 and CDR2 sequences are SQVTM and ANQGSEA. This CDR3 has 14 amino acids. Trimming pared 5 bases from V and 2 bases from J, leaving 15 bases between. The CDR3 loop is CSVWALHSNTEAFF. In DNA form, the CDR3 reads TGCAGCGTTTGGGCTCTACATTCCAACACTGAAGCTTTCTTT.

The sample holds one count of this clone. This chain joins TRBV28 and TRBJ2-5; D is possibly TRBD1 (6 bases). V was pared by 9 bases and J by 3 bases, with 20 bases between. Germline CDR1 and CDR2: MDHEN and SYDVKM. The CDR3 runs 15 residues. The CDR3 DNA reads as TGTGCCAGTTGCCGAGCAGGGGCTGGCAAAGAGACCCAGTACTTC. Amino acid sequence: CASCRAGAGKETQYF.

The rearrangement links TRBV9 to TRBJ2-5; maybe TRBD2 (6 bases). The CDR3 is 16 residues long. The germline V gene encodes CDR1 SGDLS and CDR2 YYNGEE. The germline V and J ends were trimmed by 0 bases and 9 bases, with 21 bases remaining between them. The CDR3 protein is CASSVESGDGFVAQYF. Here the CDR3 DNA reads TGTGCCAGCAGCGTAGAATCGGGAGACGGGTTTGTTGCCCAGTACTTC. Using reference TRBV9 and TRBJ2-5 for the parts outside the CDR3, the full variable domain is DSGVTQTPKHLITATGQRVTLRCSPRSGDLSVYWYQQSLDQGLQFLIQYYNGEERAKGNILERFSAQQFPDLHSELNLSSLELGDSALYFCASSVESGDGFVAQYFGPGTRLLVL.

The chain's CDR3 is CASSLMSGVYQETQYF. The CDR3 DNA follows: TGTGCCAGCAGCCTGATGAGCGGAGTCTACCAAGAGACCCAGTACTTC. The rearrangement uses TRBV7-2 and TRBJ2-5, with TRBD2 as a possible D gene (5 bases). Germline lookup yields CDR1 SGHTA and CDR2 FQGNSA. The V and J ends lost 5 bases and 0 bases respectively, with 16 bases between them. The CDR3 spans 16 residues.

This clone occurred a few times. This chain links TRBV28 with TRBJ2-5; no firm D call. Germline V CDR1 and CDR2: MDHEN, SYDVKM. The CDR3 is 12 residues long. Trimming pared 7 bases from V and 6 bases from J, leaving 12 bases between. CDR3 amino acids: CASTSGSQTQYF. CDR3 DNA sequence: TGTGCCAGCACCTCAGGCTCGCAGACCCAGTACTTC.

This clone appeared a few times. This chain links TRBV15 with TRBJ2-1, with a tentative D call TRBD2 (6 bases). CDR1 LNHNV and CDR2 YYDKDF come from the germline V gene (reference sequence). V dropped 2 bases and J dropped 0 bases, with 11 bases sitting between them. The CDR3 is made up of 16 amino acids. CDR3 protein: CATSRSGGVSYNEQFF. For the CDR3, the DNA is TGTGCCACCAGCAGATCAGGCGGGGTCTCCTACAATGAGCAGTTCTTC. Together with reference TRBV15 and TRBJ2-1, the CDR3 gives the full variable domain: DAMVIQNPRYQVTQFGKPVTLSCSQTLNHNVMYWYQQKSSQAPKLLFHYYDKDFNNEADTPDNFQSRRPNTSFCFLDIRSPGLGDTAMYLCATSRSGGVSYNEQFFGPGTRLTVL.

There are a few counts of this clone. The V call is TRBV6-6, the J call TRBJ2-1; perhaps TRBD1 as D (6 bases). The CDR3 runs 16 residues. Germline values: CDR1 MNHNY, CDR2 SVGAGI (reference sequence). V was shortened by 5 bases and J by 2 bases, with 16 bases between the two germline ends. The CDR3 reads CASSTLLGAAYNEQFF. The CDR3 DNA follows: TGTGCCAGCAGTACCCTCTTGGGGGCGGCCTACAATGAGCAGTTCTTC.

The DNA of the CDR3 is TGTGCTAGTGGTCGCCTCCTCAATGAGCAGTTCTTC. It codes for CASGRLLNEQFF. The gene calls are TRBV12-5 and TRBJ2-1; the D is unclear. The CDR3 runs to 12 residues. The germline V gene encodes CDR1 LGHNT and CDR2 FRNRAP. V was pared by 5 bases and J by 6 bases, with 8 bases between. The full variable domain, with the rest looked up from reference TRBV12-5 and TRBJ2-1, is DARVTQTPRHKVTEMGQEVTMRCQPILGHNTVFWYRQTMMQGLELLAYFRNRAPLDDSGMPKDRFSAEMPDATLATLKIQPSEPRDSAVYFCASGRLLNEQFFGPGTRLTVL.

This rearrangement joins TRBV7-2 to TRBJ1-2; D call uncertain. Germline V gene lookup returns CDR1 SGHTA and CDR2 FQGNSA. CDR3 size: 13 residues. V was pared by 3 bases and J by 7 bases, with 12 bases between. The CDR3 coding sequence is TGTGCCAGCAGCTTGGAGAACATAGGTGGCTACACCTTC. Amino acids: CASSLENIGGYTF. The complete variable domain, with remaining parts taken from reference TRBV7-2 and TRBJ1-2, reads GAGVSQSPSNKVTEKGKDVELRCDPISGHTALYWYRQSLGQGLEFLIYFQGNSAPDKSGLPSDRFSAERTGGSVSTLTIQRTQQEDSAVYLCASSLENIGGYTFGSGTRLTVV.

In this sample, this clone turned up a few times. CDR3 protein: CASSVTSVAGVREQFF. Written as DNA, the CDR3 is TGTGCCAGCAGCGTAACGTCTGTAGCGGGAGTGCGTGAGCAGTTCTTC. V usage is TRBV9 and J usage is TRBJ2-1; 9 bases align to TRBD2. Germline V gene sequence: CDR1 SGDLS, CDR2 YYNGEE. V trimming: 1 base; J trimming: 9 bases; junction bases outside the gene matches: 11. This CDR3 is built from 16 residues.

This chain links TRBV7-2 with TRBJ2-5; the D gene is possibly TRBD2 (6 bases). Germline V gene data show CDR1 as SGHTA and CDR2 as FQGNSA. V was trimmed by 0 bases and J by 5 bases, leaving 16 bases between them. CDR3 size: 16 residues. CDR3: CASSLALQEGWETQYF. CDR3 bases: TGTGCCAGCAGCTTAGCGTTACAGGAGGGTTGGGAGACCCAGTACTTC.

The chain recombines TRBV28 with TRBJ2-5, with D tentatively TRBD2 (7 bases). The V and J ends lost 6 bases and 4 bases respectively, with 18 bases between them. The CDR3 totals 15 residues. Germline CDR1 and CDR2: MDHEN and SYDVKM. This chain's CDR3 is CASSPGGGAGETQYF. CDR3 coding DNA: TGTGCCAGCAGCCCCGGCGGGGGCGCGGGAGAGACCCAGTACTTC.

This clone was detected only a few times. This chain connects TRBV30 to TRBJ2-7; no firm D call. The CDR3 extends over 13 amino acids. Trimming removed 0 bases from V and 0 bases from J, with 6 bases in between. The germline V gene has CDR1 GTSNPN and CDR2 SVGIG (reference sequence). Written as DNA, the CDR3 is TGTGCCTGGAGTGTAGGCATCTCCTACGAGCAGTACTTC. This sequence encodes CAWSVGISYEQYF.

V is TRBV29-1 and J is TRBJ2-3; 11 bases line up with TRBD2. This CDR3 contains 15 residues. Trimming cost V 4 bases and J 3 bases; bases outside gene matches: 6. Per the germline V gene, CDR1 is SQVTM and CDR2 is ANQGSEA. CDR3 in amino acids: CSVGPGLAVTDTQYF. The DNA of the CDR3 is TGCAGCGTTGGACCGGGACTAGCGGTAACAGATACGCAGTATTTT.

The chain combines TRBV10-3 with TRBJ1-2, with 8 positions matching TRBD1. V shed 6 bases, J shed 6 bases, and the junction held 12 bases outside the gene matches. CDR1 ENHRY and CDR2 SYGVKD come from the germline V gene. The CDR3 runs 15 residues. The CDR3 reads CAISAGPGTGNGYTF. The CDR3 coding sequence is TGTGCCATCAGCGCGGGACCCGGGACAGGAAATGGCTACACCTTC.

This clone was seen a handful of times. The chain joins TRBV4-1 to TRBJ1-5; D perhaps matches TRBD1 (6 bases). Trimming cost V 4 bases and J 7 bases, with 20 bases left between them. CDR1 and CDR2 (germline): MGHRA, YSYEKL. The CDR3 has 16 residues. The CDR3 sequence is CASSPGRATGGQPQHF. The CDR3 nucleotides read TGCGCCAGCAGCCCTGGACGAGCGACTGGGGGCCAGCCCCAGCATTTT.

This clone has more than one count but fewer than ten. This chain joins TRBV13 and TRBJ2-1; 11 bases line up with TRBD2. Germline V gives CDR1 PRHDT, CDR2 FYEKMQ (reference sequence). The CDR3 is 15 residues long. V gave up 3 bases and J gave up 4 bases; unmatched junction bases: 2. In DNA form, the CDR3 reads TGTGCCAGCAGCTTCGGGACTAGCGGTTACAATGAGCAGTTCTTC. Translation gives CASSFGTSGYNEQFF.

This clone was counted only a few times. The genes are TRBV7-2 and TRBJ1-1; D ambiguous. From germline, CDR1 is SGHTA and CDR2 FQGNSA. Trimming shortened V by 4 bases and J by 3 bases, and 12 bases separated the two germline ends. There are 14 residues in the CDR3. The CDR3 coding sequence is TGTGCCAGCAGCTCAACCGCCAGTGACACTGAAGCTTTCTTT. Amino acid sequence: CASSSTASDTEAFF.

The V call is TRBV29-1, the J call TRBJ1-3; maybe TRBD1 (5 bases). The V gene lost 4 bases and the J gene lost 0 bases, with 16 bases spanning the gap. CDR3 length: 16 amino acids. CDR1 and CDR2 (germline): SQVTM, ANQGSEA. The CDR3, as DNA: TGCAGCGTTGTGTCCCCGGGGACGAGCTCTGGAAACACCATATATTTT. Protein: CSVVSPGTSSGNTIYF. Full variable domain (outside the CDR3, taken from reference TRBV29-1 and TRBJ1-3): SAVISQKPSRDICQRGTSLTIQCQVDSQVTMMFWYRQQPGQSLTLIATANQGSEATYESGFVIDKFPISRPNLTFSTLTVSNMSPEDSSIYLCSVVSPGTSSGNTIYFGEGSWLTVV.